Described below is a single T cell receptor (beta chain) sequence and its context. A few counts support this clonotype. The clone's antigen remains unknown. No base qualities exist here, and no much larger clone lies one base off it. Libraries were built with PCR. DNA from cultured CD4+ T cells was subjected to TCR sequencing with the Oncomine TCR Beta short-read assay at the Johns Hopkins FTIC core. The QIAamp micro DNA kit was used to extract genomic DNA from the cultured CD4+ T cells. Oncomine TCR Beta libraries made from cultured CD4+ T cells were pooled using unique dual indexes and sequenced on an Illumina iSeq 100. Per the source publication's procedure: Non-productive sequences were removed, and CDR3s that did not start with C, did not end with F or W, or were shorter than 7 amino acids were discarded. Antigen-specific clonotypes were identified with the MANAFEST web application by comparing peptide-stimulated wells with reference and other culture wells. Positive clones required FDR below 0.05, an odds ratio above 5, and productive frequency above 0.1% in at least two of three replicate wells. Cross-reactive clonotypes were defined as significantly expanded in both SARS-CoV-2 spike wells and at least one common cold coronavirus spike condition. Levenshtein distances (stringdist) and unrooted phylogenetic trees (ape) in R version 3.6.1 were used to assess CDR3 homology. The raw public data were reprocessed by TCRdb itself: fastp quality trimming at Q25, MiXCR clonotype calling, in-frame beta chains only. CDR3 protein duplicates are merged, each entry listing the most common genes and DNA. For this entry, the V and J calls and clone size follow TCRdb and not the study's own pipeline. This sample has about 23,000 distinct CDR3 sequences in its table, and 30% to 35% of those were observed once. 8.6% of the sample belongs to the ten largest clones.

This entry belongs to a study of vaccination and CD4 T cells after COVID-19 (dated by TCRdb to the early 2020s). For context, the study as a whole: Convalescent patients had a positive SARS-CoV-2 result on nasal swab PCR, and of these patients, some ten had mild disease and one had severe disease. Six males and four females were included in the convalescent cohort, with two Hispanic individuals, seven Caucasians, two Asians and one multiracial person represented. Participants received two doses of either the Pfizer-BioNTech BNT162b2 vaccine (n=8) or the Moderna mRNA-1273 vaccine (n=2). Post-COVID blood samples from convalescent patients were collected a median of roughly 100 days after diagnosis, with a range of 35 to 161 days. Post-vaccine blood samples were taken a median of 72 days after the second vaccine dose, with a range of roughly 13 to 250 days. Three convalescent patients were sampled both early after vaccination (day 14) and late after vaccination (days 161 to 241). The cultures were stimulated with overlapping spike peptide pools from SARS-CoV-2 and from the common cold coronaviruses HCoV-NL63, HCoV-OC43 and HCoV-229E. Control cultures received a CEFX viral epitope pool as the positive control, an HIV-1 Nef peptide pool as the negative control, or no peptide. In fewer than 12 COVID-19 convalescent patients and several infection-naive healthy vaccine recipients, researchers compared the spike-specific CD4+ TCR repertoire from before mRNA vaccination with the repertoire from after.

Taken with the paper, the label for time point translates to: late sampling 161 to 241 days after vaccination in a few convalescent patients. The treatment or condition label, as the study defines it: approximately 10-day PBMC culture with coronavirus spike peptide pools or control peptides (ViraFEST assay). The ViraFEST assay, used in the study, expanded antigen-specific T cells with peptide pools and then identified the expanded clonotypes through TCR sequencing. Positive SARS-CoV-2 PCR tests in the convalescent patients dated from March to December 2020, before Alpha, Beta and Delta variants emerged in the United States. PBMCs were cultured at roughly 2 million per well in IMDM supplemented with around 5.5% human AB serum and about 10 IU/ml IL-2, with approximately 10 ug/ml peptide pools added. On days 3 and 7, half of the culture medium was replaced with fresh IL-2-containing medium. Once the cells had been in culture for 10 days, the EasySep CD4+ T cell isolation kit was used to isolate CD4+ T cells by negative selection. Ficoll-Paque Plus gradient centrifugation was used to isolate PBMCs from whole blood, and the isolated PBMCs were then either used fresh or cryopreserved at -140C. In general, triplicate wells were set up for every culture condition.

The CDR3 runs 14 amino acids, cysteine and phenylalanine included. Only the CDR3 DNA is retained, 42 bases long and in frame from the first base. Taken from the germline V gene (reference sequence), the CDR1 and CDR2 loops are DFQATT and SNEGSKA. Trimmed from V: 2 bases; trimmed from J: 5 bases; junction bases lacking a gene match: 8. The study at large found these results: In convalescent patients, nearly all vaccine-specific clones (304 of 307) were found to be mono-reactive for SARS-CoV-2 spike rather than cross-reactive with common cold coronaviruses. Only a relatively small number of convalescent patients were included in the study, and early timepoints following natural infection were not analyzed. Although the median number of SARS-CoV-2-reactive clonotypes went up from roughly 19 after infection to about 38 after vaccination, the increase was not significant. In convalescent patients, a median approximately 83% of post-vaccine SARS-CoV-2-reactive clones were detected only after vaccination, and vaccine-specific priming was suggested by this finding.

This receptor was taken from a human donor who had recovered from COVID-19. The chain links TRBV20-1 with TRBJ2-7; the central 8 bases match TRBD2. The sequencing here drew on CD4+ T cells from blood, cultured in vitro, taken about 7 months after SARS-CoV-2 vaccination. This receptor carries the CDR3 CSARKAGGSHEQYF. In nucleotide form, the sequence is TGCAGTGCTAGAAAGGCGGGAGGTAGCCACGAGCAGTACTTC.